A selection of T cell receptor beta chains follows, all from one sample in a study of blood T cell repertoires in COVID-19. Method: immunoSEQ multiplex PCR; TCRdb's copy keeps in-frame clones and lacks some. The repertoire consists of around 170,000 clones, with approximately 90% occurring once and the leading ten covering approximately 2.1%. Sequenced sample: peripheral blood. These receptors all stem from a man younger than 35 who had recovered from COVID-19. Each CDR3 is given with its conserved first and last residue. The order of the fields is V gene, J gene, clone size, D gene, CDR3 DNA, CDR3 protein. A D gene is named only where the DNA matches it firmly. The size of a clone is reported for some rows only, either as once, few or many, or as a class for expanded clones.

v_call: TRBV2; j_call: TRBJ2-1; clone_size: -; d_call: -; cdr3_nt: TGTGCCAGCAGTGTTGCTAGCGAGAGAAATGAGCAGTTCTTC; cdr3_aa: CASSVASERNEQFF
v_call: TRBV11-3; j_call: TRBJ2-3; clone_size: -; d_call: TRBD1; cdr3_nt: TGTGCCAGCAGCCCGGGACAGAGCCTCACAGATACGCAGTATTTT; cdr3_aa: CASSPGQSLTDTQYF
v_call: TRBV7-9; j_call: TRBJ1-2; clone_size: -; d_call: -; cdr3_nt: TGTGCCAGCAGCTCGACCTCGACTGACGCTAACTATGGCTACACCTTC; cdr3_aa: CASSSTSTDANYGYTF
v_call: TRBV19; j_call: TRBJ2-5; clone_size: -; d_call: -; cdr3_nt: TGTGCCAGTAAATCACTGTACCAAGAGACCCAGTACTTC; cdr3_aa: CASKSLYQETQYF
v_call: TRBV6-2/TRBV6-3; j_call: TRBJ2-1; clone_size: -; d_call: TRBD1; cdr3_nt: TGTGCCAGCAGTTACCCCGGGACAGGGAACAATGAGCAGTTCTTC; cdr3_aa: CASSYPGTGNNEQFF
v_call: TRBV6-1; j_call: TRBJ2-1; clone_size: once; d_call: -; cdr3_nt: TGTGCCAGCAGTTCCCATCTATACAATGAGCAGTTCTTC; cdr3_aa: CASSSHLYNEQFF
v_call: TRBV3-1/TRBV3-2; j_call: TRBJ1-2; clone_size: few; d_call: TRBD1; cdr3_nt: TGTGCCAGCAGCCCCGACAGGGTAGGAGGCTACACCTTC; cdr3_aa: CASSPDRVGGYTF
v_call: TRBV18; j_call: TRBJ2-1; clone_size: -; d_call: TRBD1; cdr3_nt: TGTGCCAGCTCACCACAAGGGACAGGGGACAATGAGCAGTTCTTC; cdr3_aa: CASSPQGTGDNEQFF
v_call: TRBV18; j_call: TRBJ2-7; clone_size: -; d_call: -; cdr3_nt: TGTGCCAGCTCACCCGTCGGGATCTCCTACGAGCAGTACTTC; cdr3_aa: CASSPVGISYEQYF
v_call: TRBV6-1; j_call: TRBJ1-2; clone_size: -; d_call: -; cdr3_nt: TGTGCCAGCAGTGAAGAGGGGATCCTCTCCTATGGCTACACCTTC; cdr3_aa: CASSEEGILSYGYTF
v_call: TRBV2; j_call: TRBJ2-1; clone_size: -; d_call: TRBD2; cdr3_nt: TGTGCCAGCAGGCTGGACAGGCGAACCGGGACTAGCGGTCTTAGCTCCTACAATGAGCAGTTCTTC; cdr3_aa: CASRLDRRTGTSGLSSYNEQFF
v_call: TRBV6-5; j_call: TRBJ2-7; clone_size: -; d_call: TRBD1; cdr3_nt: TGTGCCAGCAGTAAGGCGGGACAGGGTACTTTCGAGCAGTACTTC; cdr3_aa: CASSKAGQGTFEQYF
v_call: TRBV13; j_call: TRBJ1-4; clone_size: -; d_call: TRBD1; cdr3_nt: TGTGCCAGCAGCTTAGACAGGGGTTCAACTAATGAAAAACTGTTTTTT; cdr3_aa: CASSLDRGSTNEKLFF
v_call: TRBV18; j_call: TRBJ1-2; clone_size: -; d_call: TRBD1; cdr3_nt: TGTGCCAGCTCACCACTCTCACAGGGGGCCCCCATGGATGGCTACACCTTC; cdr3_aa: CASSPLSQGAPMDGYTF
v_call: TRBV7-2; j_call: TRBJ2-1; clone_size: few; d_call: TRBD2; cdr3_nt: TGTGCCAGCAGCTTAGGTAGCGGGAGGGTCAATGAGCAGTTCTTC; cdr3_aa: CASSLGSGRVNEQFF
v_call: TRBV4-3; j_call: TRBJ1-1; clone_size: -; d_call: TRBD1; cdr3_nt: TGCGCCAGCAGCTCCGGGGACAAGGGGGCGGGTGTAGCTTTCTTT; cdr3_aa: CASSSGDKGAGVAFF
v_call: TRBV9; j_call: TRBJ1-1; clone_size: few; d_call: TRBD1; cdr3_nt: TGTGCCAGCAGCGCCCGGACAGGAGAAGCTTTCTTT; cdr3_aa: CASSARTGEAFF
v_call: TRBV7-9; j_call: TRBJ2-7; clone_size: -; d_call: -; cdr3_nt: TGTGCCAGCAGCTTATCCGGGGTCTCCTACGAGCAGTACTTC; cdr3_aa: CASSLSGVSYEQYF
v_call: TRBV4-1; j_call: TRBJ2-7; clone_size: -; d_call: TRBD1; cdr3_nt: TGCGCCAGCAGCCCGGGACAGGGGCCGGACGAGCAGTACTTC; cdr3_aa: CASSPGQGPDEQYF
v_call: TRBV25-1; j_call: TRBJ2-1; clone_size: -; d_call: -; cdr3_nt: TGTGCCAGCAGTGAATTTGAGACAGGTCTTCCAAATGAGCAGTTCTTC; cdr3_aa: CASSEFETGLPNEQFF
v_call: TRBV7-2; j_call: TRBJ1-1; clone_size: -; d_call: -; cdr3_nt: TGTGCCAGCAGCACCCAGAAGAACACTGAAGCTTTCTTT; cdr3_aa: CASSTQKNTEAFF
v_call: TRBV7-2; j_call: TRBJ2-2; clone_size: -; d_call: -; cdr3_nt: TGTGCCAGCAGCTTAGGTCTTGCGGCCACCGGGGAGCTGTTTTTT; cdr3_aa: CASSLGLAATGELFF
v_call: TRBV4-1; j_call: TRBJ2-1; clone_size: -; d_call: TRBD2; cdr3_nt: TGCGCCAGCAGCCATAGAGCGGGAGAGTACAATGAGCAGTTCTTC; cdr3_aa: CASSHRAGEYNEQFF
v_call: TRBV5-1; j_call: TRBJ1-1; clone_size: -; d_call: -; cdr3_nt: TGCGCCAGCAGCCTCCAGGGGATGAACACTGAAGCTTTCTTT; cdr3_aa: CASSLQGMNTEAFF
v_call: TRBV4-3; j_call: TRBJ2-5; clone_size: -; d_call: TRBD2; cdr3_nt: TGCGCCAGCAGCCAAGGGGGGAGGGCCACCGAGACCCAGTACTTC; cdr3_aa: CASSQGGRATETQYF
v_call: TRBV14; j_call: TRBJ2-7; clone_size: -; d_call: -; cdr3_nt: TGTGCCAGCAGCCAAGAGACAGGTTACGAGCAGTACTTC; cdr3_aa: CASSQETGYEQYF
v_call: TRBV19; j_call: TRBJ2-1; clone_size: -; d_call: TRBD2; cdr3_nt: TGTGCCAGTAGCGCTTCTGGAGCGGGAGTTGGTGAGCAGTTCTTC; cdr3_aa: CASSASGAGVGEQFF
v_call: TRBV5-8; j_call: TRBJ1-3; clone_size: -; d_call: -; cdr3_nt: TGTGCCAGCAGCTTTTGGGGGGACTCTGGAAACACCATATATTTT; cdr3_aa: CASSFWGDSGNTIYF
v_call: TRBV27; j_call: TRBJ2-7; clone_size: -; d_call: TRBD1; cdr3_nt: TGTGCCAGCAGTTTATCGGCCGGACAGGGACACGAGCAGTACTTC; cdr3_aa: CASSLSAGQGHEQYF
v_call: TRBV5-8; j_call: TRBJ2-3; clone_size: -; d_call: -; cdr3_nt: TGTGCCAGCAGCTTACGACGGAGAAACACAGATACGCAGTATTTT; cdr3_aa: CASSLRRRNTDTQYF
v_call: TRBV28; j_call: TRBJ1-5; clone_size: few; d_call: TRBD1; cdr3_nt: TGTGCCAGCAGAGGGACAGGCCTCAATCAGCCCCAGCATTTT; cdr3_aa: CASRGTGLNQPQHF
v_call: TRBV9; j_call: TRBJ1-5; clone_size: -; d_call: -; cdr3_nt: TGTGCCAGCAGCCCTTGGGAGGGAAGTCAGCCCCAGCATTTT; cdr3_aa: CASSPWEGSQPQHF
v_call: TRBV5-6; j_call: TRBJ2-1; clone_size: -; d_call: -; cdr3_nt: TGTGCCAGCAGCTTCATAGCGTACAGCTCCTACAATGAGCAGTTCTTC; cdr3_aa: CASSFIAYSSYNEQFF
v_call: TRBV7-6; j_call: TRBJ2-2; clone_size: -; d_call: -; cdr3_nt: TGTGCCAGCAGCTTAGCTTCCAGATTTAACACCGGGGAGCTGTTTTTT; cdr3_aa: CASSLASRFNTGELFF
v_call: TRBV18; j_call: TRBJ2-3; clone_size: once; d_call: -; cdr3_nt: TGTGCCAGCTCACCACCGTCGAGGGCCACAGATACGCAGTATTTT; cdr3_aa: CASSPPSRATDTQYF
v_call: TRBV2; j_call: TRBJ2-7; clone_size: -; d_call: -; cdr3_nt: TGTGCCAGCAGTGAGCAGGGTGCTACCTACGAGCAGTACTTC; cdr3_aa: CASSEQGATYEQYF